This T cell receptor beta chain was identified during a study of ipilimumab plus nivolumab after autologous stem cell transplantation. About the study: Patients received a median of about five ipilimumab and 8 nivolumab doses. Both relapsed and primary refractory DLBCL were included.

Ipilimumab, 1 mg/kg, started 14 to 28 days after autologous transplant. Some clones are missing from TCRdb's copy, which holds only in-frame ones; the method was immunoSEQ multiplex PCR. The sample holds about 17,000 clones, around four fifths seen once. This CDR3 has 14 residues. The V and J ends lost 7 bases and 4 bases respectively, with 17 bases between them. Germline lookup yields CDR1 SNHLY and CDR2 FYNNEI. The clonotype comes from a male donor with diffuse large B-cell lymphoma. V and J are TRBV2 and TRBJ2-7; perhaps TRBD1 as D (6 bases). This specimen was PBMCs, taken in a trial of ipilimumab plus nivolumab as post-transplant consolidation. CDR3 nucleotide sequence: TGTGCCAGCACCCTCTGGGGGCCTGGGTACGAGCAGTACTTC. Its translation: CASTLWGPGYEQYF.